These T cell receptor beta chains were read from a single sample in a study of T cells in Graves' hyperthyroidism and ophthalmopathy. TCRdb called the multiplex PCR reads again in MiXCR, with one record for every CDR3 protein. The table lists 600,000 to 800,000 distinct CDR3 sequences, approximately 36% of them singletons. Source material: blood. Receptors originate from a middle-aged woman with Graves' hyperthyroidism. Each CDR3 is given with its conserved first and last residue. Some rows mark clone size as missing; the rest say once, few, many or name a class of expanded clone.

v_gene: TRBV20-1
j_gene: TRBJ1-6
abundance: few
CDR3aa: CSARNGRSSYNSPLHF

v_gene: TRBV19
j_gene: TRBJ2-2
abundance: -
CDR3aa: CASSIRGSSNTGELFF

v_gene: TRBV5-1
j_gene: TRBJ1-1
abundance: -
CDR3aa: CASSQDRLGQPTEAFF

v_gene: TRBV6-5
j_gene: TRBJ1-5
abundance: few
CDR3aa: CASRTGGFAQHF

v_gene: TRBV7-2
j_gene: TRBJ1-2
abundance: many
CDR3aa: CASSLAGTDYGYTF

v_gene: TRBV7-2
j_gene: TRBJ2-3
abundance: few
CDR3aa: CASSSAGSTDTQYF

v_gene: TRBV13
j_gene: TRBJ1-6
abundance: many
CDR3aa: CASSTNTEGTLHF

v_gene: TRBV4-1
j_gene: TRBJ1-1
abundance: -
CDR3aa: CASSQGAFSTEAFF

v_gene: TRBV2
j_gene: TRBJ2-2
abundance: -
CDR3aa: CASTTPDRGSNTGELFF

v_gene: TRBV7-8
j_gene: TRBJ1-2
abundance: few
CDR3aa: CASSSNRGLYYGYTF

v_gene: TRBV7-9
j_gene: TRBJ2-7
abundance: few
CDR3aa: CASSFSQLSAPYEQYF

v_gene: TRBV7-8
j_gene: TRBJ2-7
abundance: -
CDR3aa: CASSFPRGGAVYEQYF

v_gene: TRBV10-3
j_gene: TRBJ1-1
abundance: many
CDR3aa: CAISESQGAGDTEAFF

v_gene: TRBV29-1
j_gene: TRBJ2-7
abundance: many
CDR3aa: CSVVGTGESYEQYF

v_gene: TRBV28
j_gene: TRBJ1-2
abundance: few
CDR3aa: CASSLRGWYGYTF

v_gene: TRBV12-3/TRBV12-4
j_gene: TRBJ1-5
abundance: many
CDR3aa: CASSNPNQPQHF

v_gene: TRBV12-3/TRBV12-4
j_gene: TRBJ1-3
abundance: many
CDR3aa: CASSSRGGNTIYF

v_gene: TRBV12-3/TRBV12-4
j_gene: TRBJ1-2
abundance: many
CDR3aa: CASSSNDRHYGYTF

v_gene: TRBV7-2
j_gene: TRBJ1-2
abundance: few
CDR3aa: CASSFDRGRGYTF

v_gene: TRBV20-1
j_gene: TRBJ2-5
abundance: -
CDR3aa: CSAETSGFQETQYF

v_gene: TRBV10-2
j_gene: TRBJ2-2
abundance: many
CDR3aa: CASRLAGGNTGELFF

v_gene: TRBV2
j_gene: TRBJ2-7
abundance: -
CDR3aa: CASSLGQIPYEQYF

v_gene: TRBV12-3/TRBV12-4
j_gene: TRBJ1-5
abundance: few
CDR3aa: CASSSNWERNQPQHF

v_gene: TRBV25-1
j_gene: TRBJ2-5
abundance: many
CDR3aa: CASSDYVAGRKQETQYF

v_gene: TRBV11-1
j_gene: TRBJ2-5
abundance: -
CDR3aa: CASSFGTQQETQYF

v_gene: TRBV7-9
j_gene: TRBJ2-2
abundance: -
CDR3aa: CASSTHGAWELFF

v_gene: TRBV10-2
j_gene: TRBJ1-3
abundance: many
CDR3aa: CASSEPRARTASGNTIYF

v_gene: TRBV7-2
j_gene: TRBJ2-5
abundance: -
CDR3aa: CASSFSTGGQAQETQYF

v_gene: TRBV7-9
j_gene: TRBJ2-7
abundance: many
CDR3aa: CASSPDQGGVYEQYF

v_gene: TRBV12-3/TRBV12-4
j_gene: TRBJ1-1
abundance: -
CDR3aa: CASSPDSGGRSEAFF

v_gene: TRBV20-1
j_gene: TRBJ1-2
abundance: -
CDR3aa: CSARQGTYGYTF

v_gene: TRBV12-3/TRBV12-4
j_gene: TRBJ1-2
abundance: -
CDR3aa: CASSSGGLEGYTF

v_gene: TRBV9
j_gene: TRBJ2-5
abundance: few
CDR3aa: CASSPGSDQETQYF

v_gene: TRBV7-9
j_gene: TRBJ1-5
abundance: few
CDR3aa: CASSSEPLSNQPQHF

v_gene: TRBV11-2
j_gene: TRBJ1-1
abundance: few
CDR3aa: CASSQDLTRVAFF

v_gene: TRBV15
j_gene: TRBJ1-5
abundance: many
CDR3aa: CATSRDTPGQPQHF

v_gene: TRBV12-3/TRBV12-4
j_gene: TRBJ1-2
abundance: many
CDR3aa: CASSFTEQINYGYTF

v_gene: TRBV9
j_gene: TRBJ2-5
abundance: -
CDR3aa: CASSVGGPSGQETQYF

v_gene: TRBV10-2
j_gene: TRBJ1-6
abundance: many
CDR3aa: CASRQGYNSPLHF

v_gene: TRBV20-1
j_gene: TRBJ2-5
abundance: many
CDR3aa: CSANRAYQETQYF

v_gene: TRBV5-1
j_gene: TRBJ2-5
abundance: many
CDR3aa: CASSLAGVRETQYF